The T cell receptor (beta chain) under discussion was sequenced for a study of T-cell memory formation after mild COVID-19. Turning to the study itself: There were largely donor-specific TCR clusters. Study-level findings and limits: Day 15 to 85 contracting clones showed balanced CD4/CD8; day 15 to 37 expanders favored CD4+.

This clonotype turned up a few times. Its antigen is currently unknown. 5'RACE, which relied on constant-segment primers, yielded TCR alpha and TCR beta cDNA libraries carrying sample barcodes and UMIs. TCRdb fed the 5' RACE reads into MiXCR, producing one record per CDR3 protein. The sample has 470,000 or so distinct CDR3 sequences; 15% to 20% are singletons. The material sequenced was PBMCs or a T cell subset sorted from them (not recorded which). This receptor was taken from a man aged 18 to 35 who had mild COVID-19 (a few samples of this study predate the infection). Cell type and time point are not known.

Here the CDR3 reads CATSRGLAGTQYF. CDR3 DNA: TGTGCCACCAGCAGAGGACTAGCGGGGACCCAGTACTTC. V gene TRBV15 combines with J gene TRBJ2-5, with TRBD2 identical over 10 bases. J lost 7 bases, V lost 1 base, and 0 bases had no gene match. The CDR3 contains 13 residues. Germline V gene data show CDR1 as LNHNV and CDR2 as YYDKDF (reference sequence).